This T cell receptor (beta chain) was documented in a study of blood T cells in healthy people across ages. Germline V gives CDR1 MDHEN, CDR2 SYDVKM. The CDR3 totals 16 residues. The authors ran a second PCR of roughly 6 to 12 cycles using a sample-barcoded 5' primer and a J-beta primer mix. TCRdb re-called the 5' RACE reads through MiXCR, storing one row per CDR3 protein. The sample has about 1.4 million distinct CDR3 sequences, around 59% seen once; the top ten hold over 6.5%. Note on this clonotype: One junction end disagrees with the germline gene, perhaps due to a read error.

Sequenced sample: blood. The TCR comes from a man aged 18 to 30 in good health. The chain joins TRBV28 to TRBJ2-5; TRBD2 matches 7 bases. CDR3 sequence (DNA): TGTGCCGGCAGTTTATGGGCTAGCGGACACCAAGAGACCCAGTACTTC. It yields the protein CAGSLWASGHQETQYF.